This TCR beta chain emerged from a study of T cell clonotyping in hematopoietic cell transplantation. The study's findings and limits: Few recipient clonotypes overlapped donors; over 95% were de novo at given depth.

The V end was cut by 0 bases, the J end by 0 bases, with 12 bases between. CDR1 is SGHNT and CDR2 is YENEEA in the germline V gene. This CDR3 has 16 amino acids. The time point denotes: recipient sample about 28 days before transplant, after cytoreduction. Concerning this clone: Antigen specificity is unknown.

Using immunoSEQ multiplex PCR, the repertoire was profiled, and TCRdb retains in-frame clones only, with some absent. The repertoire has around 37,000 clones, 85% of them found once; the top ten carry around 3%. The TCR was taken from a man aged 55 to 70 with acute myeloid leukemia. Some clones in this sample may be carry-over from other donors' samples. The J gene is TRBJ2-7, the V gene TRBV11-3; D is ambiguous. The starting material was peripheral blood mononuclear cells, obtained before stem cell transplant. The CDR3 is CASSLDQVYTSYEQYF. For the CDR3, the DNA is TGTGCCAGCAGCTTAGATCAAGTGTACACCTCCTACGAGCAGTACTTC.